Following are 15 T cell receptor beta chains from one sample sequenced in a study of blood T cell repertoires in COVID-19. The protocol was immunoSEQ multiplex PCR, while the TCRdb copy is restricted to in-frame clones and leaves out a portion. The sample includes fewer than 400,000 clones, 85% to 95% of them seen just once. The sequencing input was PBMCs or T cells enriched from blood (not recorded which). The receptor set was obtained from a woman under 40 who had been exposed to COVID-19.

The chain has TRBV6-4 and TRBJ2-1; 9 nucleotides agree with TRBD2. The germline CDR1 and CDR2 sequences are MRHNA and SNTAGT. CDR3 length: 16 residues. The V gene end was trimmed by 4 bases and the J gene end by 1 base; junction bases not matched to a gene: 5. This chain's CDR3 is CASSALAGDSYNEQFF. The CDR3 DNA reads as TGTGCCAGCAGTGCCTTAGCGGGGGATTCCTACAATGAGCAGTTCTTC.

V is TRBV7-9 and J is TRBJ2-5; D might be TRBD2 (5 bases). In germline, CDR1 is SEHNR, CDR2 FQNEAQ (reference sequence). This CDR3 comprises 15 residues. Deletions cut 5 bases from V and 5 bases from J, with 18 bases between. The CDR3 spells CASSPWTHFRETQYF. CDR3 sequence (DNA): TGTGCCAGCAGCCCGTGGACTCACTTCCGGGAGACCCAGTACTTC.

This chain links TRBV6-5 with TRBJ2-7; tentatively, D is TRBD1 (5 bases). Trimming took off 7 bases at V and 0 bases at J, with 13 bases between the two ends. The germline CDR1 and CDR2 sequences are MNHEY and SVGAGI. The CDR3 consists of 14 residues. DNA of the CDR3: TGTGCCAGCATTGGGGCTCTAAGCTCCTACGAGCAGTACTTC. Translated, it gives CASIGALSSYEQYF.

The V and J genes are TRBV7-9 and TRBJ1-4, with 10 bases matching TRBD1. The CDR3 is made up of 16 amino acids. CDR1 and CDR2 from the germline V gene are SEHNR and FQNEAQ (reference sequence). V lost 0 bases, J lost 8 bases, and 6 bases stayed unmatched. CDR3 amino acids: CASSLARDRGDEKLFF. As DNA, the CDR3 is TGTGCCAGCAGCTTAGCCCGGGACAGGGGAGACGAAAAACTGTTTTTT.

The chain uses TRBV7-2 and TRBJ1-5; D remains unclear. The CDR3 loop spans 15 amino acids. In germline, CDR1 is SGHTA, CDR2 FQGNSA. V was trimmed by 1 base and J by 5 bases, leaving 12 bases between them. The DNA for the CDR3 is TGTGCCAGCAGCTTAGGCCCACTGAGCGATCAGCCCCAGCATTTT. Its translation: CASSLGPLSDQPQHF.

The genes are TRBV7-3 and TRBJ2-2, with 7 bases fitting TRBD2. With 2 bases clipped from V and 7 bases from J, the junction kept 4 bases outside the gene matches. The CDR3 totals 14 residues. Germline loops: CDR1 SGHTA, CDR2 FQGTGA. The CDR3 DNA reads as TGTGCCAGCAGCTTATCGGCTAGCGGCGGGGAGCTGTTTTTT. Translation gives CASSLSASGGELFF.

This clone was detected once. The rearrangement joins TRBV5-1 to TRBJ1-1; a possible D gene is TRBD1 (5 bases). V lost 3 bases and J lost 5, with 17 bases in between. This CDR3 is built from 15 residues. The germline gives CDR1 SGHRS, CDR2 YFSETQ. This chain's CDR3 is CASSSEGQGATEAFF. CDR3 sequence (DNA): TGCGCCAGCAGCTCGGAGGGGCAGGGTGCTACTGAAGCTTTCTTT.

CDR3 sequence reads: CASSSTSGAYNEQFF. In DNA, the CDR3 is TGCGCCAGCAGCTCGACTAGCGGGGCCTACAATGAGCAGTTCTTC. The V and J genes are TRBV5-1 and TRBJ2-1; 11 nucleotides agree with TRBD2. Germline CDR1 is SGHRS and CDR2 is YFSETQ. V dropped 3 bases and J dropped 2; count of bases not matched to a gene: 1. The CDR3 contains 15 residues.

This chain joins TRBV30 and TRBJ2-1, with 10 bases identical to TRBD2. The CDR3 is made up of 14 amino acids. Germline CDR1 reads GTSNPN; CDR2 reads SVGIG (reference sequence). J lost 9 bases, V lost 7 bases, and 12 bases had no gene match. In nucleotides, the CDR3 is TGTGCCTTTCTTCCGGGACTAGCGTGGGGTGAGCAGTTCTTC. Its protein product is CAFLPGLAWGEQFF. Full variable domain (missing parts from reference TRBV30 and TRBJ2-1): SQTIHQWPATLVQPVGSPLSLECTVEGTSNPNLYWYRQAAGRGLQLLFYSVGIGQISSEVPQNLSASRPQDRQFILSSKKLLLSDSGFYLCAFLPGLAWGEQFFGPGTRLTVL.

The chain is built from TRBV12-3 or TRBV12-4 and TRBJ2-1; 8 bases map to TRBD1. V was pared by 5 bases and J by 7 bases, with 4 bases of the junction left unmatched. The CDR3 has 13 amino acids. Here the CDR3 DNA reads TGTGCCAGCAGTCTACGACAGGGGAATGAGCAGTTCTTC. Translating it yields CASSLRQGNEQFF.

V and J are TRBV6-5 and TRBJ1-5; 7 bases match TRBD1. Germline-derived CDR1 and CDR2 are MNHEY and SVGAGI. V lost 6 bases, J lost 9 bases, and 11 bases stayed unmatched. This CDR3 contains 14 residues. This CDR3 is CASSLNRDSGPQHF. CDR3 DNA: TGTGCCAGCAGCCTGAACCGGGACAGTGGGCCCCAGCATTTT.

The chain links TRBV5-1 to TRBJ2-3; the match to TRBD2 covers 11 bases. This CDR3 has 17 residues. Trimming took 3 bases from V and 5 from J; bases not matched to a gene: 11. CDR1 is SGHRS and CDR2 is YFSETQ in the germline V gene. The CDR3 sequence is CASSSLPASGGIDTQYF. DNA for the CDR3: TGCGCCAGCAGCTCCCTGCCGGCTAGCGGGGGGATAGATACGCAGTATTTT.

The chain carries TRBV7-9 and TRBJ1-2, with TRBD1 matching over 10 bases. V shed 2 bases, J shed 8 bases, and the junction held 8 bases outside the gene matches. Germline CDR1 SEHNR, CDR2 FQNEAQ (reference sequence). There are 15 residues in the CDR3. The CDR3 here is CASSLTGTGEYGYTF. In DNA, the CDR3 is TGTGCCAGCAGCTTAACGGGGACAGGGGAGTACGGCTACACCTTC.

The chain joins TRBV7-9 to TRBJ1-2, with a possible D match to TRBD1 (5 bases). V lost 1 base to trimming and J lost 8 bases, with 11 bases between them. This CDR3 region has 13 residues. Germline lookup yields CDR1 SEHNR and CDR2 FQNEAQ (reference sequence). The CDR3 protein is CASSLEQAEGYTF. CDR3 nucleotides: TGTGCCAGCAGCTTAGAACAGGCGGAAGGCTACACCTTC.

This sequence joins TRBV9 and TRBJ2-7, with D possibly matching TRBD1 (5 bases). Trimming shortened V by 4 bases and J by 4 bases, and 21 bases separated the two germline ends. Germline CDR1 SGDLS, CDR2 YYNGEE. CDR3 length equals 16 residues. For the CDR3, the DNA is TGTGCCAGCAGCCCAGATGGGGCAGGGCATACGTACGAGCAGTACTTC. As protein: CASSPDGAGHTYEQYF. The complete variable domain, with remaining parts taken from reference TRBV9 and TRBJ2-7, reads DSGVTQTPKHLITATGQRVTLRCSPRSGDLSVYWYQQSLDQGLQFLIQYYNGEERAKGNILERFSAQQFPDLHSELNLSSLELGDSALYFCASSPDGAGHTYEQYFGPGTRLTVT.